These 22 T cell receptor beta chains came from one sample sequenced in a study of blood T cell repertoires in COVID-19. The assay was immunoSEQ multiplex PCR, and TCRdb's table has in-frame clones only and misses some. This sample has approximately 230,000 clones, with around nine tenths found just once. The sequenced sample consisted of PBMCs or T cells enriched from blood (not recorded which). Receptor source: a woman under 40 who had recovered from COVID-19.

This sequence joins TRBV7-2 and TRBJ1-2, with 7 bases that match TRBD1. Germline V gene lookup returns CDR1 SGHTA and CDR2 FQGNSA. V shed 1 base and J 7 bases; nucleotides not matched to a gene: 3. The CDR3 loop spans 13 amino acids. The CDR3 spells CASSLGQGTGYTF. CDR3 sequence (DNA): TGTGCCAGCAGCTTAGGACAGGGAACTGGCTACACCTTC. Drawing the rest from reference TRBV7-2 and TRBJ1-2, the complete variable domain is GAGVSQSPSNKVTEKGKDVELRCDPISGHTALYWYRQSLGQGLEFLIYFQGNSAPDKSGLPSDRFSAERTGGSVSTLTIQRTQQEDSAVYLCASSLGQGTGYTFGSGTRLTVV.

The chain carries TRBV18 and TRBJ2-3, with 7 bases identical to TRBD2. The V gene end was trimmed by 3 bases and the J gene end by 3 bases; junction bases not matched to a gene: 9. CDR1 and CDR2 from the germline V gene are KGHSH and LQKENI. The CDR3 extends over 16 amino acids. The chain's CDR3 is CASSPNESGGTDTQYF. DNA of the CDR3: TGTGCCAGCTCACCCAACGAATCCGGGGGGACAGATACGCAGTATTTT.

This rearrangement joins TRBV24-1 to TRBJ1-5, with D hard to call. The CDR3 runs 14 residues. Germline V gives CDR1 KGHDR, CDR2 SFDVKD. V was cut by 4 bases and J by 4 bases, with 10 bases left in between. CDR3 region: CATSDGRGNQPQHF. The DNA for the CDR3 is TGTGCCACCAGTGACGGTCGGGGTAATCAGCCCCAGCATTTT.

The V call is TRBV3-1 (or the pseudogene TRBV3-2), the J call TRBJ2-3; TRBD2 matches 10 bases. The CDR3 length is 20 residues. The ends lost 4 bases at V and 3 bases at J; junction bases unmatched: 19. CDR1 is LGHDT, CDR2 YNNKEL, per germline (reference sequence). Here the CDR3 reads CASSPRTFMNLAGVTDTQYF. CDR3 coding DNA: TGTGCCAGCAGCCCCCGTACATTTATGAACCTAGCGGGAGTGACAGATACGCAGTATTTT.

This clone has a single count. The chain recombines TRBV9 with TRBJ2-7; the D gene is possibly TRBD2 (5 bases). CDR1 is SGDLS, CDR2 YYNGEE, per germline. The CDR3 runs 15 residues. Trimming took off 0 bases at V and 3 bases at J, with 13 bases between the two ends. CDR3: CASSVGRGLLYEQYF. CDR3 bases: TGTGCCAGCAGCGTAGGAAGAGGGTTACTCTACGAGCAGTACTTC.

This rearrangement joins TRBV29-1 to TRBJ2-1; 9 bases match TRBD1. The CDR3 covers 15 residues. J lost 6 bases, V lost 4 bases, and 10 bases had no gene match. Germline lookup yields CDR1 SQVTM and CDR2 ANQGSEA. CDR3 nucleotide sequence: TGCAGCGTTGGGGGACGCGGGACAGGGATCAATGAGCAGTTCTTC. Translating it yields CSVGGRGTGINEQFF.

The gene calls are TRBV28 and TRBJ1-1, with D perhaps TRBD1 (5 bases). The V gene's germline CDR1 is MDHEN and CDR2 SYDVKM. V was shortened by 4 bases and J by 2 bases, with 11 bases between the two germline ends. The CDR3 covers 14 residues. The CDR3 spells CASSYAQGNTEAFF. The CDR3 DNA reads as TGTGCCAGCAGTTATGCTCAGGGAAACACTGAAGCTTTCTTT. Drawing the rest from reference TRBV28 and TRBJ1-1, the complete variable domain is DVKVTQSSRYLVKRTGEKVFLECVQDMDHENMFWYRQDPGLGLRLIYFSYDVKMKEKGDIPEGYSVSREKKERFSLILESASTNQTSMYLCASSYAQGNTEAFFGQGTRLTVV.

The chain recombines TRBV28 with TRBJ1-1; weak D call: TRBD1 (5 bases). The CDR3 is made up of 13 amino acids. Looked up from germline, CDR1 is MDHEN and CDR2 is SYDVKM. Trimming cost V 5 bases and J 2 bases, with 9 bases left between them. CDR3 in amino acids: CASSRQTNTEAFF. In DNA, the CDR3 is TGTGCCAGCAGTAGACAGACAAACACTGAAGCTTTCTTT.

The J gene is TRBJ1-4, the V gene TRBV28; weak D call: TRBD1 (5 bases). The CDR3 spans 12 residues. Trimming took off 7 bases at V and 7 bases at J, with 10 bases between the two ends. The germline V gene has CDR1 MDHEN and CDR2 SYDVKM. CDR3 in DNA: TGTGCCAGCAATTCTCAGGGTGAAAAACTGTTTTTT. Amino acid sequence: CASNSQGEKLFF.

The chain recombines TRBV15 with TRBJ1-5, with TRBD1 identical over 8 bases. Germline V lookup: CDR1 LNHNV, CDR2 YYDKDF (reference sequence). The CDR3 sequence is 14 residues long. V dropped 6 bases and J dropped 4; count of bases not matched to a gene: 5. CDR3 protein: CATRGTGENQPQHF. The CDR3 DNA follows: TGTGCCACCAGAGGGACAGGAGAAAATCAGCCCCAGCATTTT.

The V gene is TRBV5-1, the J gene TRBJ2-1, with TRBD2 matching over 8 bases. Germline loops: CDR1 SGHRS, CDR2 YFSETQ. The junction had 5 bases not matched to a gene; V was cut back by 7 bases and J by 5 bases. The CDR3 is 13 residues long. CDR3: CASRAGANNEQFF. The CDR3 DNA sequence: TGCGCCAGCCGAGCGGGGGCAAACAATGAGCAGTTCTTC.

This clone was counted a single time. The genes are TRBV9 and TRBJ1-5; a weak D match, TRBD1 (6 bases). V lost 10 bases and J lost 6, with 20 bases in between. CDR1 is SGDLS and CDR2 is YYNGEE in the germline V gene. This CDR3 has 14 amino acids. The chain's CDR3 is CARDRGACGQPQHF. The DNA for the CDR3 is TGTGCCCGCGATCGGGGGGCCTGTGGTCAGCCCCAGCATTTT.

V gene TRBV7-2 combines with J gene TRBJ2-7; 13 positions match TRBD2. The germline CDR1 and CDR2 sequences are SGHTA and FQGNSA. Trimming removed 5 bases from V and 0 bases from J; junction bases left unmatched: 1. This CDR3 is 15 amino acids long. The CDR3 DNA reads as TGTGCCAGCAGCCGGACTAGCGGGAGCTCCTACGAGCAGTACTTC. Protein: CASSRTSGSSYEQYF.

V is TRBV7-2 and J is TRBJ2-1; D gene ambiguous. V was clipped by 0 bases and J by 6 bases, with 9 bases between them. Per the germline V gene, CDR1 is SGHTA and CDR2 is FQGNSA. The CDR3 totals 14 residues. CDR3 sequence (DNA): TGTGCCAGCAGCTTAGCTCTTGTAGCCAATGAGCAGTTCTTC. Protein sequence: CASSLALVANEQFF.

The chain has TRBV7-6 and TRBJ2-3; the D is unclear. With 5 bases removed from V and 10 bases from J, the gap between germline ends came to 10 bases. Germline-derived CDR1 and CDR2 are SGHVS and FNYEAQ. The CDR3 totals 11 residues. This chain's CDR3 is CASSLKAAQYF. In DNA form, the CDR3 reads TGTGCCAGCAGCCTTAAAGCTGCGCAGTATTTT. Supplemented by reference TRBV7-6 and TRBJ2-3, the full variable domain reads GAGVSQSPRYKVTKRGQDVALRCDPISGHVSLYWYRQALGQGPEFLTYFNYEAQQDKSGLPNDRFSAERPEGSISTLTIQRTEQRDSAMYRCASSLKAAQYFGPGTRLTVL.

This sequence joins TRBV28 and TRBJ1-1, with TRBD1 matching 9 bases. Germline values: CDR1 MDHEN, CDR2 SYDVKM. CDR3 size: 16 residues. Germline trimming cut 2 bases from V and 4 bases from J; bases unmatched to any gene: 8. In DNA, the CDR3 is TGTGCCAGCAGTTTAACAATCGGACAGGGGCGCACTGAAGCTTTCTTT. It specifies CASSLTIGQGRTEAFF.

The J gene is TRBJ1-2, the V gene TRBV30, with D possibly being TRBD1 (5 bases). Trimming removed 0 bases from V and 7 bases from J, with 12 bases in between. The CDR3 is 13 residues long. The germline V gene encodes CDR1 GTSNPN and CDR2 SVGIG (reference sequence). The CDR3 region is CAWSVSRDGGYTF. CDR3 DNA: TGTGCCTGGAGTGTAAGCAGGGATGGTGGCTACACCTTC.

The gene calls are TRBV11-2 and TRBJ1-1; 7 nucleotides line up with TRBD1. The germline V gene encodes CDR1 SGHAT and CDR2 FQNNGV. V lost 5 bases and J lost 0; bases outside the gene matches: 9. This CDR3 contains 16 residues. The CDR3 DNA reads TGTGCCAGCAGCCCCTACAGGGGTAGCTTGAACACTGAAGCTTTCTTT. It yields the protein CASSPYRGSLNTEAFF. Full variable domain (rest looked up from reference TRBV11-2 and TRBJ1-1): EAGVAQSPRYKIIEKRQSVAFWCNPISGHATLYWYQQILGQGPKLLIQFQNNGVVDDSQLPKDRFSAERLKGVDSTLKIQPAKLEDSAVYLCASSPYRGSLNTEAFFGQGTRLTVV.

The chain combines TRBV28 with TRBJ2-3; 11 bases fit TRBD2. CDR1 is MDHEN, CDR2 SYDVKM, per germline. V lost 5 bases and J lost 3; bases outside the gene matches: 4. The CDR3 consists of 15 residues. The CDR3 coding sequence is TGTGCCAGCAGTGCACCTAGCGGGAGGACAGATACGCAGTATTTT. This encodes CASSAPSGRTDTQYF.

This chain links TRBV18 with TRBJ2-1, with 8 bases lining up with TRBD1. Trimming cost V 5 bases and J 6 bases; bases outside gene matches: 6. The germline V gene encodes CDR1 KGHSH and CDR2 LQKENI. This CDR3 has 14 amino acids. The CDR3 nucleotides read TGTGCCAGCTCAGGACAGGGAGATTCCAATGAGCAGTTCTTC. Translated, it gives CASSGQGDSNEQFF. Full variable domain (remainder filled in from reference TRBV18 and TRBJ2-1): NAGVMQNPRHLVRRRGQEARLRCSPMKGHSHVYWYRQLPEEGLKFMVYLQKENIIDESGMPKERFSAEFPKEGPSILRIQQVVRGDSAAYFCASSGQGDSNEQFFGPGTRLTVL.

The rearrangement joins TRBV27 to TRBJ2-1; the D is unclear. The CDR3 contains 15 residues. Per germline, CDR1 MNHEY and CDR2 SMNVEV (reference sequence). V lost 6 bases, J lost 3 bases, and 15 bases lay in between. The DNA of the CDR3 is TGTGCCAGCAGCCCAAGCCCACCTTACTACAATGAGCAGTTCTTC. This translates into CASSPSPPYYNEQFF.

The rearrangement links TRBV11-2 to TRBJ2-5; no firm D call. Per germline, CDR1 SGHAT and CDR2 FQNNGV. The CDR3 totals 11 residues. The germline V and J ends were trimmed by 5 bases and 5 bases, with 6 bases remaining between them. The DNA of the CDR3 is TGTGCCAGCAGCCCTAGTGAGACCCAGTACTTC. This sequence encodes CASSPSETQYF. Looking up the rest from reference TRBV11-2 and TRBJ2-5 gives the full variable domain: EAGVAQSPRYKIIEKRQSVAFWCNPISGHATLYWYQQILGQGPKLLIQFQNNGVVDDSQLPKDRFSAERLKGVDSTLKIQPAKLEDSAVYLCASSPSETQYFGPGTRLLVL.